This is a list of T cell receptor beta chains from one sample in a study of cytomegalovirus exposure and HLA in healthy donors. The repertoire was sequenced with immunoSEQ multiplex PCR; TCRdb's copy has only in-frame clones and lacks some. Here the sample spans 80,000 to 100,000 clones, around 73% being singletons. Sequenced material: PBMCs. The origin of the receptors is a man between 40 and 49 years old in good health and CMV-seronegative. CDR3s include the opening cysteine and the closing phenylalanine or tryptophan. A D gene is named only where the DNA matches it firmly. Some rows mark clone size as missing; the rest say once, few, many or name a class of expanded clone.

TGCAGTGCTAGAGATCTCCCCAGGGAGTACTTC | CSARDLPREYF | . | TRBJ2-4 | 11 | TRBV20-1 | .
TGTGCCAGCAGCTACGGACGGACAGCTTCTACCGGGGAGCTGTTTTTT | CASSYGRTASTGELFF | . | TRBJ2-2 | 16 | TRBV7-9 | .
TGTGCCAGCAGGGAATTGGGGCAGAATAATAACTATGGCTACACCTTC | CASRELGQNNNYGYTF | . | TRBJ1-2 | 16 | TRBV2 | .
TGTGCCAGCAGTTTATTGTCGGGAACTGAAGCTTTCTTT | CASSLLSGTEAFF | . | TRBJ1-1 | 13 | TRBV28 | .
TGTGCCAGCAGCTTGGCCACAGGGAGGAACACTGAAGCTTTCTTT | CASSLATGRNTEAFF | few | TRBJ1-1 | 15 | TRBV5-4 | .
TGTGCCAGTAGCCAGACAGGGGAATACGAGCAGTACTTC | CASSQTGEYEQYF | . | TRBJ2-7 | 13 | TRBV19 | TRBD1
TGTGCCAGCTCACCGGGACAGGTGAACACCGGGGAGCTGTTTTTT | CASSPGQVNTGELFF | . | TRBJ2-2 | 15 | TRBV18 | TRBD1
TGTGCCAGCGCCGTCAGCTCCTACGAGCAGTACTTC | CASAVSSYEQYF | . | TRBJ2-7 | 12 | TRBV28 | .
TGCGCCAGCAGCCAAGCAGGGGAAGGGCCCTATGGCTACACCTTC | CASSQAGEGPYGYTF | . | TRBJ1-2 | 15 | TRBV5-1 | .
TGTGCCAGCAGCTCGGACCGGCCCGTCGGAGGATCCCAGTACTTC | CASSSDRPVGGSQYF | . | TRBJ2-5 | 15 | TRBV7-6 | .
TGTGCCAGCAGCCCAGCCTACGAGCAGTACTTC | CASSPAYEQYF | few | TRBJ2-7 | 11 | TRBV27 | .
TGTGCCAGCAGTTTAATGTGGGGGGGCCTCTACGAGCAGTACTTC | CASSLMWGGLYEQYF | . | TRBJ2-7 | 15 | TRBV28 | .
TGCAGCGTGGCAACTAGCGGGGATTACAATGAGCAGTTCTTC | CSVATSGDYNEQFF | . | TRBJ2-1 | 14 | TRBV29-1 | TRBD2
TGTGCCAGCAGCCCGGGAGGGGCAGGAACGGACACTGAAGCTTTCTTT | CASSPGGAGTDTEAFF | . | TRBJ1-1 | 16 | TRBV11-2 | .
TGTGCCAGCAGCTTGGCCCCCACAGGCGCCTCCTACGAGCAGTACTTC | CASSLAPTGASYEQYF | . | TRBJ2-7 | 16 | TRBV5-6 | .
TGCGCCAGCAGGCAATCGGCGGGCTCACCCATCACAGATACGCAGTATTTT | CASRQSAGSPITDTQYF | . | TRBJ2-3 | 17 | TRBV4-1 | .
TGTGCCAGCAGTGAAAACAGCGGGGGTGAAAAACTGTTTTTT | CASSENSGGEKLFF | . | TRBJ1-4 | 14 | TRBV6-1 | .
TGTGCCATCAGTGATAGCCAAGAGGGCAATCAGCCCCAGCATTTT | CAISDSQEGNQPQHF | . | TRBJ1-5 | 15 | TRBV10-3 | .
TGTGCCAGCAGGGCGTACAGGGACATGAACACTGAAGCTTTCTTT | CASRAYRDMNTEAFF | . | TRBJ1-1 | 15 | TRBV6-1 | .
TGTGCCAGCAGGGCAGCAAGAGGGGGCTATGGCTACACCTTC | CASRAARGGYGYTF | . | TRBJ1-2 | 14 | TRBV6-4 | .
TGTGCCAGCAGTTACAGCTTAAACAATGAGCAGTTCTTC | CASSYSLNNEQFF | . | TRBJ2-1 | 13 | TRBV11-2 | .
TGCAGCGTTAAGGCGGGAGGCCCCGAGCAGTACTTC | CSVKAGGPEQYF | . | TRBJ2-7 | 12 | TRBV29-1 | TRBD2